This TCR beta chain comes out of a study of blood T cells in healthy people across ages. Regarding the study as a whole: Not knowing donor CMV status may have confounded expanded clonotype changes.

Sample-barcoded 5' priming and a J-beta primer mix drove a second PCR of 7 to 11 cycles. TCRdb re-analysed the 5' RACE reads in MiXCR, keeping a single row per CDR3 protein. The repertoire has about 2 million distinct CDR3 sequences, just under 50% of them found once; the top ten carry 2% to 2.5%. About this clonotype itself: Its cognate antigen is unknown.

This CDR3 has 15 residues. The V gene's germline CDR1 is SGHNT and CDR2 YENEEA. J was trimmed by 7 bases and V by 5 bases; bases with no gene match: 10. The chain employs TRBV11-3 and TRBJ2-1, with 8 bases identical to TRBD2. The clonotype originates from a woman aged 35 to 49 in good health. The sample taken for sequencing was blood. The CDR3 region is CASSGSGLVLNEQFF. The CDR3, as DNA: TGTGCCAGCAGCGGATCGGGACTAGTTCTGAATGAGCAGTTCTTC.